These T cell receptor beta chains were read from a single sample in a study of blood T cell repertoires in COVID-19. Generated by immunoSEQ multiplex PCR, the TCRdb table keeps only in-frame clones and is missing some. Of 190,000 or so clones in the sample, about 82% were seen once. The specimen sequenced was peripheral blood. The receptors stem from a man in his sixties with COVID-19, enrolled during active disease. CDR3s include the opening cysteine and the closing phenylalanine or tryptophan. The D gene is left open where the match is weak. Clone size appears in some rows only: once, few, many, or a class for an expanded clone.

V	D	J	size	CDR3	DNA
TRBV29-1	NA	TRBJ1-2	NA	CSVKPPLLGGYTF	TGCAGCGTTAAACCCCCCCTCCTGGGCGGCTACACCTTC
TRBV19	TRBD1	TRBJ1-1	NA	CASSFAGTGGATEAFF	TGTGCCAGTAGTTTCGCCGGGACAGGGGGTGCCACTGAAGCTTTCTTT
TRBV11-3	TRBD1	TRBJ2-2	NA	CASSPGTGGSSAGELFF	TGTGCCAGCAGCCCTGGGACAGGGGGGTCGTCTGCCGGGGAGCTGTTTTTT
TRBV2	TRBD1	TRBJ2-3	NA	CASSRQGARGTQYF	TGTGCCAGCAGTAGACAGGGGGCTCGGGGTACGCAGTATTTT
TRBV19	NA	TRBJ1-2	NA	CASNIGGVPFYGYTF	TGTGCCAGTAACATCGGGGGGGTACCCTTCTATGGCTACACCTTC
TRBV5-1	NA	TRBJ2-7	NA	CASDDGGYEQYF	TGCGCCAGCGACGACGGGGGCTACGAGCAGTACTTC
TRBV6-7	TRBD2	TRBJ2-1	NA	CASMGNRLADYNEQFF	TGTGCCAGCATGGGGAATCGACTAGCGGACTACAATGAGCAGTTCTTC
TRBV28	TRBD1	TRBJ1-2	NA	CASSLPQGQLWGYTF	TGTGCCAGCAGTTTACCACAGGGACAGCTCTGGGGCTACACCTTC
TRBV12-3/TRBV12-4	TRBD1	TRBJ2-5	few	CASTAGGGKTQYF	TGTGCCAGCACCGCAGGGGGCGGGAAGACCCAGTACTTC
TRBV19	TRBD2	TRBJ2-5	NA	CASSTVAGSHGETQYF	TGTGCCAGTAGTACCGTAGCGGGATCTCACGGAGAGACCCAGTACTTC
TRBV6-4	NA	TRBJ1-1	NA	CASSDSGGGGEAFF	TGTGCCAGCAGTGACTCGGGAGGGGGGGGTGAAGCTTTCTTT
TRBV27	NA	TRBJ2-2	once	CASSSANTGELFF	TGTGCCAGCAGTTCCGCGAACACCGGGGAGCTGTTTTTT
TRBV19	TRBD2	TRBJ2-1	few	CASSKIGRDGDEQFF	TGTGCCAGTAGCAAGATCGGGAGGGACGGCGATGAGCAGTTCTTC
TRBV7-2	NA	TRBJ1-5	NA	CASSLQGLNQPQHF	TGTGCCAGCAGTCTACAGGGCTTGAATCAGCCCCAGCATTTT
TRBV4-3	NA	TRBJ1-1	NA	CASSQDTGNTEAFF	TGCGCCAGCAGCCAAGATACAGGAAACACTGAAGCTTTCTTT
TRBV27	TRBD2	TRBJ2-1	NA	CASSLDSSGSWNEQFF	TGTGCCAGCAGTTTGGATAGTAGCGGGAGTTGGAATGAGCAGTTCTTC
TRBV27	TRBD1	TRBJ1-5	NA	CASSPRQGASNQPQHF	TGTGCCAGCAGTCCCCGACAGGGGGCGAGCAATCAGCCCCAGCATTTT
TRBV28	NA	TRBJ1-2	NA	CASSLGGKVGYGYTF	TGTGCCAGCAGTTTAGGAGGGAAGGTGGGCTATGGCTACACCTTC
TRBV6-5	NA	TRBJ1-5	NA	CASSDRPGREPQHF	TGTGCCAGCAGCGACAGGCCAGGGAGGGAGCCCCAGCATTTT
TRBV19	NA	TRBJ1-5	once	CASRLGDGQPQHF	TGTGCCAGTAGATTAGGGGATGGCCAGCCCCAGCATTTT
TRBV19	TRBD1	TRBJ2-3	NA	CASSTGGADTQYF	TGTGCCAGTAGTACAGGGGGAGCAGATACGCAGTATTTT
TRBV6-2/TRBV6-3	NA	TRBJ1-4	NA	CASSTGIQKLFF	TGTGCCAGCAGTACAGGGATACAAAAACTGTTTTTT
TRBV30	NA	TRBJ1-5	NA	CAWSTLRFGTQHF	TGTGCCTGGAGTACCCTCAGGTTCGGGACCCAGCATTTT
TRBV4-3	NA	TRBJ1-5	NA	CASSQAHPGNQPQHF	TGCGCCAGCAGCCAAGCCCACCCCGGGAATCAGCCCCAGCATTTT
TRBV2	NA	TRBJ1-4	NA	CASSAGLATNEKLFF	TGTGCCAGCAGTGCTGGACTTGCAACTAATGAAAAACTGTTTTTT
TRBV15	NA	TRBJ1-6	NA	CATSRDRTSSSPLHF	TGTGCCACCAGCAGAGATCGTACTAGCAGTTCACCCCTCCACTTT
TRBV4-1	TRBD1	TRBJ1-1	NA	CASSQRDSRTSEAFF	TGCGCCAGCAGCCAACGGGACAGTAGAACATCTGAAGCTTTCTTT
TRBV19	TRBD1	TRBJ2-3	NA	CASSPSRDRGHADTQYF	TGTGCCAGTAGTCCCTCCCGGGACAGGGGGCACGCAGATACGCAGTATTTT
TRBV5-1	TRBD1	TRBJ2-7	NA	CASSQDRRAYEQYF	TGCGCCAGCAGCCAGGACAGGAGAGCCTACGAGCAGTACTTC
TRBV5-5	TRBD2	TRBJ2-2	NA	CASSDPRLAGTGELFF	TGTGCCAGCAGTGACCCAAGACTAGCCGGGACCGGGGAGCTGTTTTTT
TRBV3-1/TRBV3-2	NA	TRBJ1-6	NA	CASSKGAGTHSPLHF	TGTGCCAGCAGCAAAGGGGCGGGGACTCATTCACCCCTCCACTTT
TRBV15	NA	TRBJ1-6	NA	CATRMRSQTSYNSPLHF	TGTGCCACCCGAATGAGGAGTCAAACCTCCTATAATTCACCCCTCCACTTT
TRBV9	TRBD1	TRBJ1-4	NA	CASSPSGGRVAEKLFF	TGTGCCAGCAGCCCCTCAGGGGGCAGGGTTGCGGAAAAACTGTTTTTT
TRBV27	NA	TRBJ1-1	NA	CASTKQGLNTEAFF	TGTGCCAGCACTAAACAGGGCCTAAACACTGAAGCTTTCTTT
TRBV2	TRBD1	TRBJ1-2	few	CASSRTGDGYTF	TGTGCCAGCTCTCGGACAGGGGATGGCTACACCTTC
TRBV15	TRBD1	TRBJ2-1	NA	CATSRDRTGSYNEQFF	TGTGCCACCAGCAGAGATAGGACAGGCTCCTACAATGAGCAGTTCTTC
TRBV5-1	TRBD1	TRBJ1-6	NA	CASSLGVTGFSEGSPLHF	TGCGCCAGCAGCTTGGGTGTGACAGGGTTTTCCGAAGGTTCACCCCTCCACTTT
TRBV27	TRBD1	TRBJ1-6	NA	CASSQGQALSGSPLHF	TGTGCCAGCAGTCAAGGACAGGCCCTTTCGGGTTCACCCCTCCACTTT
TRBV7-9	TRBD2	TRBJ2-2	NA	CASSYIFIRGLATGELFF	TGTGCCAGCAGCTATATATTTATCCGGGGACTAGCGACCGGGGAGCTGTTTTTT
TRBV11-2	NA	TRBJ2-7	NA	CASSLFQGYEQYF	TGTGCCAGCAGCTTATTCCAGGGCTACGAGCAGTACTTC
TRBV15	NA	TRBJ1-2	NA	CATSTGGLGLGGYTF	TGTGCCACCAGCACTGGGGGGTTGGGCCTGGGTGGCTACACCTTC
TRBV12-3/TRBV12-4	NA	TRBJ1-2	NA	CASTRGGAYTF	TGTGCCAGCACCCGAGGGGGAGCCTACACCTTC
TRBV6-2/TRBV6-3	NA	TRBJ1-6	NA	CASSYSRLIGAVRNSPLHF	TGTGCCAGCAGTTACTCGAGACTTATTGGTGCGGTACGGAATTCACCCCTCCACTTT
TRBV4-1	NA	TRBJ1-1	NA	CASSLGAMNTEAFF	TGCGCCAGCAGCTTGGGGGCGATGAACACTGAAGCTTTCTTT
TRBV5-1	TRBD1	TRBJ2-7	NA	CASSLLNGQGRMNEQYF	TGCGCCAGCAGCCTCCTTAATGGACAGGGGAGGATGAACGAGCAGTACTTC
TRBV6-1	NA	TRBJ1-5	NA	CASSDQNQPQHF	TGTGCCAGCAGTGACCAAAATCAGCCCCAGCATTTT
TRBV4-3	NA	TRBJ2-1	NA	CASSHLGHKNNEQFF	TGCGCCAGCAGCCACCTTGGACACAAAAACAATGAGCAGTTCTTC
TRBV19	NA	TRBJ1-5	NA	CASSPTGQPQHF	TGTGCCAGTAGCCCTACCGGTCAGCCCCAGCATTTT
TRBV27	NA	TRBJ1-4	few	CASSLQGRANEKLFF	TGTGCCAGCAGTTTACAGGGGCGGGCTAATGAAAAACTGTTTTTT
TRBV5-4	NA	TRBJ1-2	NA	CASSLPGGNYGYTF	TGTGCCAGCAGCTTGCCCGGGGGTAACTATGGCTACACCTTC
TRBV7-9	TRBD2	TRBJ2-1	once	CASSLGLAGRDEQFF	TGTGCCAGCAGCTTGGGGCTAGCGGGACGCGATGAGCAGTTCTTC
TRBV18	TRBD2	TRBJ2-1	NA	CASSPPTSGSSEQFF	TGTGCCAGCTCACCACCCACTAGCGGGAGCAGTGAACAGTTCTTC